This T cell receptor (beta chain) was obtained from a study of blood T cell repertoires in COVID-19. Sequencing was performed with immunoSEQ multiplex PCR; in TCRdb, only in-frame clones are kept and a portion is missing. The sample lists about 55,000 clones; about four fifths were seen once. CDR3 length: 17 amino acids. The V gene's germline CDR1 is LNHDA and CDR2 SQIVND (reference sequence). Deletions cut 7 bases from V and 3 bases from J, with 24 bases between. This TCR derives from a human donor in a cohort sampled during active or convalescent COVID-19. Sequenced material: peripheral blood. The chain uses TRBV19 and TRBJ1-2, with D possibly being TRBD1 (6 bases). DNA for the CDR3: TGTGCCAGTATCCCCACTGGGGGGGACACCCCCTACTATGGCTACACCTTC. Its translation is CASIPTGGDTPYYGYTF.